This T cell receptor (beta chain) was identified during a study of blood T cell repertoires in COVID-19. The V and J ends lost 3 bases and 3 bases respectively, with 17 bases between them. CDR3 length: 17 amino acids. Looked up from germline, CDR1 is WSHSY and CDR2 is SAAADI. The data were produced by immunoSEQ multiplex PCR, yet TCRdb's version contains in-frame clones alone and is incomplete. The sample yields under 85,000 clones, approximately 87% seen once. Sequenced input: peripheral blood. This chain connects TRBV10-2 to TRBJ2-2; possibly TRBD1 for D (5 bases). The receptor's source is a man older than 75 in a cohort sampled during active COVID-19. The chain's CDR3 is CASSEGTGSRDTGELFF. The CDR3 DNA reads TGCGCCAGCAGTGAAGGAACAGGTTCACGAGACACCGGGGAGCTGTTTTTT.